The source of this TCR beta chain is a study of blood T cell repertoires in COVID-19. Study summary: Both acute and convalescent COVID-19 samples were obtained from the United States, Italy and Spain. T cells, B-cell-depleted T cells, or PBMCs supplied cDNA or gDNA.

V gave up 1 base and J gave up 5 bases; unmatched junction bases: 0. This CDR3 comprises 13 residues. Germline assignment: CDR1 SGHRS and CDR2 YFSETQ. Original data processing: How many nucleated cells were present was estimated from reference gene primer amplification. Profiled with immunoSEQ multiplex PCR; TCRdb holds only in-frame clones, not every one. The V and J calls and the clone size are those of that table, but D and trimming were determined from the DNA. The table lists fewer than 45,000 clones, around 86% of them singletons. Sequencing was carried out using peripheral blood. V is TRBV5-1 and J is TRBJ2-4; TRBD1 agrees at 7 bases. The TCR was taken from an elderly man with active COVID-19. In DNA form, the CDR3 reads TGCGCCAGCAGCTTGACAGGGGAAAACATTCAGTACTTC. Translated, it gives CASSLTGENIQYF. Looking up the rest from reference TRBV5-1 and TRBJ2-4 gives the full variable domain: KAGVTQTPRYLIKTRGQQVTLSCSPISGHRSVSWYQQTPGQGLQFLFEYFSETQRNKGNFPGRFSGRQFSNSRSEMNVSTLELGDSALYLCASSLTGENIQYFGAGTRLSVL.